Included here is one T cell receptor beta chain sequence, with context. Its antigen is not identified. The data stem from a study of cytomegalovirus exposure and HLA in healthy donors. TCRdb keeps only in-frame clones here, not all; method: immunoSEQ multiplex PCR. The sample holds 75,000 to 90,000 clones, almost 97% seen once. General study findings and limits: Most TCR sequences were seen very rarely across donors, but some public TCRs occurred in many. It was reportedly the case that the classifier diagnosed cytomegalovirus status with high specificity and sensitivity. Cytomegalovirus association was listed for 164 TCR beta chains.

V lost 0 bases, J lost 13 bases, and 9 bases stayed unmatched. The CDR3 is 14 amino acids. Germline CDR1 MNHEY, CDR2 SVGAGI. The source material was PBMCs. The chain links TRBV6-5 to TRBJ2-3; the match to TRBD2 covers 8 bases. The receptor comes from a man in his late teens or twenties in good health and CMV-seropositive. The CDR3 DNA reads TGTGCCAGCAGTTACTCGTCCACAAGCGGGGGCGAGTATTTT. Translation: CASSYSSTSGGEYF.